This entry describes one T cell receptor (beta chain). What it recognizes is unknown. Additional DNA sequences in this sample encode the identical CDR3. The record originates from a study of beta chain features in type 1 diabetes. Study details: Analysis included under 120,000,000 sorted cells drawn from all samples. Study-wide results and limits: In all four CD4+ subsets, TCRB CDR3 length was significantly, moderately reduced in type 1 diabetes.

As every portion of the isolated RNA was reverse transcribed, the sequencing read expressed TCRB transcripts. Repertoires were generated with immunoSEQ multiplex PCR, while TCRdb's copy carries only in-frame clones and drops some. The table includes 500,000 to 800,000 clones, 12% detected once. Germline CDR1 is SGHTA and CDR2 is FQGNSA. With 1 base removed from V and 1 base from J, the gap between germline ends came to 5 bases. The CDR3 runs to 15 residues. Sequencing input: naive CD4+ T cells from blood. This TCR derives from a man aged 25 to 40 with type 1 diabetes. This chain uses TRBV7-2 with TRBJ2-6, with unresolved D. In DNA, the CDR3 is TGTGCCAGCAGCTTAGTCGGGTCTGGGGCCAACGTCCTGACTTTC. This encodes CASSLVGSGANVLTF.